This paragraph reports one T cell receptor (beta chain). It lacks a known antigen. The record has no base qualities; no much larger clone is one base away. The label giving this sample's treatment or condition can be read as: roughly 18 received Ad26.COV2.S at low or high dose, single or two shots; about 5 received placebo; per-sample allocation not given. For vaccine and placebo recipients, repertoires were sequenced using samples collected on day 63 after the first injection. Cohort 1b enrolled around 23 adults aged 18-55 years at a single site in Boston, USA, between 29 July and 7 August 2020. Ad26.COV2.S was a replication-incompetent adenovirus type 26 vector expressing a prefusion-stabilized SARS-CoV-2 spike protein from the original Wuhan strain. The CDR1 and CDR2 encoded by the germline V gene (reference sequence) are WNHNN and SYGVQD. The CDR3 sequence holds 11 residues, the cysteine and phenylalanine included. Left in the record is the CDR3 DNA by itself, 33 bases read in frame from the first base. V lost 3 bases and J lost 3 bases; the stretch between them is 2 bases long.

This entry is derived from a study of Ad26.COV2.S vaccination and SARS-CoV-2 variants listed by TCRdb under 2021. Describing the broader study: Donors in the vaccine arm were drawn from COV1001, a phase I-IIa trial of Ad26.COV2.S in healthy adults that was multicentre, randomized, double-blind and placebo-controlled. Ad26.COV2.S was given intramuscularly at 5x10^10 or 1x10^11 viral particles, as a single shot or as two shots 56 days apart. The specificity and breadth of SARS-CoV-2-reactive T cell receptors after Ad26.COV2.S vaccination were assessed by TCRbeta repertoire sequencing. The TCR-sequenced set comprised roughly 30 samples: approximately 19 Ad26.COV2.S vaccine recipients, 5 placebo recipients and 8 SARS-CoV-2 convalescent individuals. Trial participants were randomized into five groups of five: low-dose or high-dose Ad26.COV2.S given once or twice, or placebo on both occasions. Investigators remained blinded to trial group allocation during experiments and outcome assessment. General conclusions and limits of the study: Compared with placebo recipients, Ad26.COV2.S recipients showed higher spike-specific TCR breadth (P = 0.0014). The study lacked the statistical power to compare responses across vaccine doses or regimens. After vaccination, substantial breadth of spike-specific CD8+ and CD4+ T cell responses was reported. Comparable non-spike TCR breadth was observed between vaccine and placebo recipients, consistent with only spike being contained in the vaccine. According to the authors, total T cell responses may have been underestimated by the TCR breadth and depth analyses.

The immunoSEQ Assay was used to sequence TCRbeta CDR3 regions. After extraction, genomic DNA underwent amplification by bias-controlled multiplex PCR, followed by high-throughput sequencing. The paper's data handling went like this. To quantify the absolute abundance of every unique TCRbeta CDR3 region, sequences were collapsed and filtered. T cell fraction was estimated by normalizing TCRbeta template counts to usable DNA, which was measured by amplifying reference genes present in all nucleated cells. Repertoire TCRs were annotated as SARS-CoV-2-specific by exact matching of V gene, CDR3 amino acid sequence and J gene to a known reactive TCR set. The reference SARS-CoV-2 TCR set was derived from MIRA and filtered for enrichment in COVID-19-positive ImmuneCODE repertoires, a step that removed public or cross-reactive TCRs. Drawing on the MIRA antigens, annotated TCRs were analysed further at the level of specific ORF or position within ORF. Breadth was defined as the number of annotated unique rearrangements divided by the total number of unique productive rearrangements, and depth was defined as the summed frequency of the annotated unique rearrangements. TCR breadth was compared between groups using two-sided Wilcoxon rank-sum tests. In TCRdb, the immuneACCESS table is reduced to in-frame sequences with V and J assigned. These tables do not hold every clone; where another copy was compared, an unresolved V gene accounts for under half, and the others remain unexplained. The V and J calls and clone size come from that table; D and trimming were worked out from the DNA. This sample comprises about 450,000 clones, roughly 89% of them detected only once. The top ten constitute about 2.5% of the sample.

In this chain, TRBV10-1 is recombined with TRBJ1-1; the D segment cannot be called with confidence. The TCR comes from a person aged 18-60 years who received the Ad26.COV2.S COVID-19 vaccine or a placebo. Sequencing used peripheral blood, obtained in a trial of Ad26.COV2.S vaccine versus placebo. At the DNA level, the sequence is TGCGCCAGCAGTGAAGACACTGAAGCTTTCTTT. Translation gives CASSEDTEAFF.